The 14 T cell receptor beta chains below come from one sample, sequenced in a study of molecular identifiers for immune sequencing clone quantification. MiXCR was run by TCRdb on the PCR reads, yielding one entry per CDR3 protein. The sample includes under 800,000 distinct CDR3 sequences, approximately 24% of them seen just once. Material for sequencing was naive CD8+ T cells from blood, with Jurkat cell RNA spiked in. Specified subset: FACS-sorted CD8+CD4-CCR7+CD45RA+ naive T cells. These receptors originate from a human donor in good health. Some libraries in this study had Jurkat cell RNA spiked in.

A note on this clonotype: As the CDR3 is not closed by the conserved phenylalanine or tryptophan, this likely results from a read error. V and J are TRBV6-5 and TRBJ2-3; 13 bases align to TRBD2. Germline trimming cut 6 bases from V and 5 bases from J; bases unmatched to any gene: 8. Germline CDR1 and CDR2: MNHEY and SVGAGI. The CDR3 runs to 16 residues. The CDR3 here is CASSLDTSGRVDTQYI. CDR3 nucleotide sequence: TGTGCCAGCAGCTTAGATACTAGCGGGAGGGTAGATACGCAGTATATT.

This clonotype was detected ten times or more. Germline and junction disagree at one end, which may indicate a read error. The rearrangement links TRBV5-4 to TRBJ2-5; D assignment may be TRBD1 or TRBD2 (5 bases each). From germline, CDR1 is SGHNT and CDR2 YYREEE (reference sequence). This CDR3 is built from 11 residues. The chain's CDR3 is CASSAPGPQSF. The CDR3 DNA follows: TGTGCCAGCAGCGCGCCGGGACCCCAGTCCTTC.

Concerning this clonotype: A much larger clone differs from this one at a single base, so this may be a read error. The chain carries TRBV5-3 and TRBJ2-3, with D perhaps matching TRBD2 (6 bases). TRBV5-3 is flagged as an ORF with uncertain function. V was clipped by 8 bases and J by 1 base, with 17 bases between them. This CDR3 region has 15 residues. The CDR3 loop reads CASGFRGSGTDTQYF. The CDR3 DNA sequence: TGTGCCAGCGGCTTCCGGGGGTCGGGCACAGATACGCAGTATTTT.

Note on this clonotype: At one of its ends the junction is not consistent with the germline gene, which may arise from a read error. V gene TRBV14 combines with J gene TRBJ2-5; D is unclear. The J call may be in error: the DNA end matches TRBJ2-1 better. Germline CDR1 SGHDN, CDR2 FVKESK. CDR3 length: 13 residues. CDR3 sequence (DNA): TGTGCCAGCAGCATGCGCTCCCACAATGAGCAGTTCTTC. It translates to CASSMRSHNEQFF.

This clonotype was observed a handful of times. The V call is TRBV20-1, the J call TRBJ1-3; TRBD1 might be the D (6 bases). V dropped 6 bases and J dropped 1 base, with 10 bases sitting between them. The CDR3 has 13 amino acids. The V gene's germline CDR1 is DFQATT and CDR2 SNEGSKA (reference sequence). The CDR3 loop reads CSATRGSGNTIYF. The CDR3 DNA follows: TGCAGTGCCACCAGGGGATCTGGAAACACCATATATTTT.

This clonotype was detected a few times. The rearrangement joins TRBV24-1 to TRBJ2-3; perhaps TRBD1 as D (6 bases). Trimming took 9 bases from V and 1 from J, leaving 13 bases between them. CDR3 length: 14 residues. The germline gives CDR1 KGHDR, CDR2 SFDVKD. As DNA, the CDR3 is TGTGCCACCGGAGAGGACAGAGGCACAGATACGCAGTATTTT. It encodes CATGEDRGTDTQYF.

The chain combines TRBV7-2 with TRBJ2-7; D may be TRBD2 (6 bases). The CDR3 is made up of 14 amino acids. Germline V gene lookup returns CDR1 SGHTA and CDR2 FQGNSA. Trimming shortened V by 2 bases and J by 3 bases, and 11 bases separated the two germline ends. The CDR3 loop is CASSLLEGYYEQYF. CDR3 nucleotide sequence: TGTGCCAGCAGCTTATTGGAGGGGTACTACGAGCAGTACTTC.

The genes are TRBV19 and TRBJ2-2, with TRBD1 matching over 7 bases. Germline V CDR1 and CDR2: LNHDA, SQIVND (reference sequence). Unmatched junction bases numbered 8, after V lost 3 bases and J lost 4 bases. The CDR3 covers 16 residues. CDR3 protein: CASSMVSGGLTGELFF. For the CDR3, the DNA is TGTGCCAGTAGTATGGTTTCAGGGGGTCTCACCGGGGAGCTGTTTTTT.

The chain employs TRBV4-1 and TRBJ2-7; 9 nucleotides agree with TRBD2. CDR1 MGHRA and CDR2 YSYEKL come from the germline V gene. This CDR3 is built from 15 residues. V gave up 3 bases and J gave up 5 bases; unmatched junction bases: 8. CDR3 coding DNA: TGCGCCAGCAGCCACCTCCTAGCGGGATCCAACGAGCAGTACTTC. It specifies CASSHLLAGSNEQYF.

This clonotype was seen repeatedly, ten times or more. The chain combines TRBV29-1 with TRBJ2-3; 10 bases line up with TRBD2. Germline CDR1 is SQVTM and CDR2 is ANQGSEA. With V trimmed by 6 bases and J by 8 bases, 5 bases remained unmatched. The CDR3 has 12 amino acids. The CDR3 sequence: CSVLAGKGTQYF. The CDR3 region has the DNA TGCAGCGTACTAGCGGGAAAGGGTACGCAGTATTTT.

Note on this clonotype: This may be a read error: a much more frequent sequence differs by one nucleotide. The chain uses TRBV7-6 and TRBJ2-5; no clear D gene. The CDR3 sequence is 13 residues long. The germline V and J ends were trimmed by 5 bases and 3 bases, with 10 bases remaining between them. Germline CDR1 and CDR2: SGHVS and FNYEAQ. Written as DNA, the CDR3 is TGTGCCAGCAGCCCGTGGGATGAAGAGACCCAGTACTTC. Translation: CASSPWDEETQYF.

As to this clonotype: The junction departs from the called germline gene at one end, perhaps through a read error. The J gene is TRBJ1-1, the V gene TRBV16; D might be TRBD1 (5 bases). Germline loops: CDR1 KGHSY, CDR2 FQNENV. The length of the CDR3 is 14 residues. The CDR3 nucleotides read TGTGCCAGCGGCCAATCAGGGCGCGACACTGAAGCTTTCTTT. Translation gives CASGQSGRDTEAFF.

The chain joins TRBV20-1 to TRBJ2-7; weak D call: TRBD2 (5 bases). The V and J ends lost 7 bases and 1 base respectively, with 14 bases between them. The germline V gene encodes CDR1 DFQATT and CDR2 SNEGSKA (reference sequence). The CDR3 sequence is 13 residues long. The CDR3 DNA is TGCAGTGAGTATGGGCCGGGATCCTACGAGCAGTACTTC. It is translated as CSEYGPGSYEQYF.

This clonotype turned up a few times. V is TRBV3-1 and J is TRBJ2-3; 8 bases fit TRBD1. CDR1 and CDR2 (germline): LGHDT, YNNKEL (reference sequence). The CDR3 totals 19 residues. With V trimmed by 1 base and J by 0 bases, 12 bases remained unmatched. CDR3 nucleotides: TGTGCCAGCAGCCAAGCCGGGACAGGCCTAATAACTAGCACAGATACGCAGTATTTT. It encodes CASSQAGTGLITSTDTQYF.